This is a list of T cell receptor beta chains from one sample in a study of PD-L1 blockade in urothelial cancer. Sequencing used immunoSEQ multiplex PCR; TCRdb keeps in-frame clones, though not all of them. The table records about 50,000 clones, around 80% of them present only once. The sample consisted of PBMCs, taken around atezolizumab (anti-PD-L1) treatment. Receptors originate from a man aged 70-80 years with urothelial cancer. Each CDR3 is given with its conserved first and last residue. A D gene is named only where the DNA matches it firmly. Clone size, where shown, is once, few, many, or a class for clones that have expanded.

v_call: TRBV6-1; d_call: TRBD2; clone_size: NA; j_call: TRBJ2-2; cdr3_nt: TGTGCCAGCAGTGACGGGACTAGCGGGAGACCCGGGGAGCTGTTTTTT; cdr3_aa: CASSDGTSGRPGELFF
v_call: TRBV2; d_call: NA; clone_size: few; j_call: TRBJ1-2; cdr3_nt: TGTGCCAGCCGCGTAGGGCCCAGGGTCTATGGCTACACCTTC; cdr3_aa: CASRVGPRVYGYTF
v_call: TRBV4-2; d_call: TRBD1; clone_size: once; j_call: TRBJ1-2; cdr3_nt: TGTGCCAGCAGCCGGGGACAGCGGACTAACTATGGCTACACCTTC; cdr3_aa: CASSRGQRTNYGYTF
v_call: TRBV5-1; d_call: TRBD2; clone_size: once; j_call: TRBJ2-1; cdr3_nt: TGCGCCAGCAGCGCACCACTAGCGGGGGGGCTAAACAATGAGCAGTTCTTC; cdr3_aa: CASSAPLAGGLNNEQFF
v_call: TRBV10-3; d_call: NA; clone_size: NA; j_call: TRBJ2-2; cdr3_nt: TGTGCCATCAGTGCACGGGAAGTTGGCGGGGAGCTGTTTTTT; cdr3_aa: CAISAREVGGELFF
v_call: TRBV11-3; d_call: NA; clone_size: few; j_call: TRBJ1-3; cdr3_nt: TGTGCCAGCAGCCCCACGCGAGGAAACACCATATATTTT; cdr3_aa: CASSPTRGNTIYF
v_call: TRBV4-1; d_call: NA; clone_size: NA; j_call: TRBJ2-2; cdr3_nt: TGCGCCAGCACACCAAGAGGGGGCGGGGAGCTGTTTTTT; cdr3_aa: CASTPRGGGELFF
v_call: TRBV9; d_call: NA; clone_size: NA; j_call: TRBJ2-6; cdr3_nt: TGTGCCAGCAGCGTAGAAGCGACAGCACGCTCTGGGGCCAACGTCCTGACTTTC; cdr3_aa: CASSVEATARSGANVLTF
v_call: TRBV2; d_call: TRBD1; clone_size: NA; j_call: TRBJ2-3; cdr3_nt: TGTGCCAGCAGGACAGGGGGCTACACAGATACGCAGTATTTT; cdr3_aa: CASRTGGYTDTQYF
v_call: TRBV7-6; d_call: NA; clone_size: NA; j_call: TRBJ1-1; cdr3_nt: TGTGCCAGCAGCCCCCTGGGTAAGGGGCCGAACACTGAAGCTTTCTTT; cdr3_aa: CASSPLGKGPNTEAFF
v_call: TRBV5-1; d_call: TRBD1; clone_size: NA; j_call: TRBJ1-5; cdr3_nt: TGCGCCAGCAGCTCAGGACAGGAAGGCCAGCCCCAGCATTTT; cdr3_aa: CASSSGQEGQPQHF
v_call: TRBV11-2; d_call: NA; clone_size: NA; j_call: TRBJ2-7; cdr3_nt: TGTGCCAGCAGCTTTGAGGGCTCCTACGAGCAGTACTTC; cdr3_aa: CASSFEGSYEQYF
v_call: TRBV4-3; d_call: NA; clone_size: few; j_call: TRBJ1-3; cdr3_nt: TGCGCCAGCAGCCAAGAGCAGGACATAGGGAACACCATATATTTT; cdr3_aa: CASSQEQDIGNTIYF
v_call: TRBV7-9; d_call: TRBD1; clone_size: NA; j_call: TRBJ2-1; cdr3_nt: TGTGCCAGCAGACCCGGGGCGACAGGGACCAATGAGCAGTTCTTC; cdr3_aa: CASRPGATGTNEQFF
v_call: TRBV5-6; d_call: NA; clone_size: once; j_call: TRBJ1-1; cdr3_nt: TGTGCCAGCAGCTTAACAGGATTGGGGAACACTGAAGCTTTCTTT; cdr3_aa: CASSLTGLGNTEAFF
v_call: TRBV29-1; d_call: NA; clone_size: NA; j_call: TRBJ2-7; cdr3_nt: TGCAGCGTTGCCCCCGAGCCCTACGAGCAGTACTTC; cdr3_aa: CSVAPEPYEQYF
v_call: TRBV25-1; d_call: TRBD1; clone_size: NA; j_call: TRBJ2-5; cdr3_nt: TGTGCCAGCAGTGCCCCACAGGGGTGGGGGGAGACCCAGTACTTC; cdr3_aa: CASSAPQGWGETQYF
v_call: TRBV25-1; d_call: TRBD1; clone_size: NA; j_call: TRBJ1-6; cdr3_nt: TGTGCCAGCAGTGGGACAGGGGCGACGAATTCACCCCTCCACTTT; cdr3_aa: CASSGTGATNSPLHF
v_call: TRBV6-5; d_call: TRBD1; clone_size: NA; j_call: TRBJ2-3; cdr3_nt: TGTGCCACACGGGACAGGGGCCTGACAGATACGCAGTATTTT; cdr3_aa: CATRDRGLTDTQYF
v_call: TRBV2; d_call: TRBD1; clone_size: few; j_call: TRBJ2-7; cdr3_nt: TGTGCCAGTGAAAGGGACAGGCTTTCCTACGAGCAGTACTTC; cdr3_aa: CASERDRLSYEQYF
v_call: TRBV19; d_call: NA; clone_size: NA; j_call: TRBJ1-4; cdr3_nt: TGTGCCACGTCGGACAGTTGGGAAAAACTGTTTTTT; cdr3_aa: CATSDSWEKLFF
v_call: TRBV5-1; d_call: TRBD1; clone_size: NA; j_call: TRBJ2-5; cdr3_nt: TGCGCCAGCAGCTCGACAGGGTCGGTAGAGACCCAGTACTTC; cdr3_aa: CASSSTGSVETQYF
v_call: TRBV4-1; d_call: NA; clone_size: few; j_call: TRBJ2-6; cdr3_nt: TGCGCCAGCAGCCAAGATAAGGAGGGCTCTGGGGCCAACGTCCTGACTTTC; cdr3_aa: CASSQDKEGSGANVLTF
v_call: TRBV12-1; d_call: NA; clone_size: once; j_call: TRBJ2-1; cdr3_nt: TGTGCCAGCAGCTTTGCGGAACGACTAGCGGACTCCTACAATGAGCAGTTCTTC; cdr3_aa: CASSFAERLADSYNEQFF
v_call: TRBV28; d_call: NA; clone_size: NA; j_call: TRBJ2-2; cdr3_nt: TGTGCCAGCAGTTCTTACACGCAGGGAAGCGGGGAGCTGTTTTTT; cdr3_aa: CASSSYTQGSGELFF
v_call: TRBV5-1; d_call: TRBD2; clone_size: NA; j_call: TRBJ2-1; cdr3_nt: TGCGCCAGCAGCTTGCCGGGAGGGCCAGTAAATGAGCAGTTCTTC; cdr3_aa: CASSLPGGPVNEQFF
v_call: TRBV30; d_call: TRBD1; clone_size: NA; j_call: TRBJ1-2; cdr3_nt: TGTGCCTGGAGTGTAGGGGTCAGGGGGCGAGAGGGCTACACCTTC; cdr3_aa: CAWSVGVRGREGYTF
v_call: TRBV6-6; d_call: TRBD1; clone_size: NA; j_call: TRBJ2-5; cdr3_nt: TGTGCCAGCAGTTTTGCAGGGGGTCAAGAGACCCAGTACTTC; cdr3_aa: CASSFAGGQETQYF
v_call: TRBV4-1; d_call: TRBD1; clone_size: NA; j_call: TRBJ1-5; cdr3_nt: TGCGCCAGCAGCCAAGAAGGGGGCGGGGACCTCCTCAGTAGAGCCCAGCATTTT; cdr3_aa: CASSQEGGGDLLSRAQHF
v_call: TRBV5-6; d_call: NA; clone_size: NA; j_call: TRBJ1-1; cdr3_nt: TGTGCCAGCAGCCTAATGGGGGGGGAAGATGGCACTGAAGCTTTCTTT; cdr3_aa: CASSLMGGEDGTEAFF
v_call: TRBV6-1; d_call: NA; clone_size: NA; j_call: TRBJ2-3; cdr3_nt: TGTGCCAGCAGGGGCGATGACGATACGCAGTATTTT; cdr3_aa: CASRGDDDTQYF
v_call: TRBV6-1; d_call: TRBD1; clone_size: NA; j_call: TRBJ1-5; cdr3_nt: TGTGCCAGCACTGGCACAGGGGGCGGCAATCAGCCCCAGCATTTT; cdr3_aa: CASTGTGGGNQPQHF
v_call: TRBV9; d_call: NA; clone_size: NA; j_call: TRBJ2-3; cdr3_nt: TGTGCCAGCAGCACACCGGCAGGATTGGCAGATACGCAGTATTTT; cdr3_aa: CASSTPAGLADTQYF
v_call: TRBV28; d_call: NA; clone_size: NA; j_call: TRBJ2-4; cdr3_nt: TGTGCCAGCAGTTCTGAGACAGGAACCCTCCTAGCCAAAAACATTCAGTACTTC; cdr3_aa: CASSSETGTLLAKNIQYF
v_call: TRBV4-3; d_call: NA; clone_size: NA; j_call: TRBJ1-1; cdr3_nt: TGCGCCAGCAGCCGGACTGTCAACACTGAAGCTTTCTTT; cdr3_aa: CASSRTVNTEAFF
v_call: TRBV5-4; d_call: TRBD2; clone_size: NA; j_call: TRBJ2-1; cdr3_nt: TGTGCCAGCAGCGGACTAGGCAATGAGCAGTTCTTC; cdr3_aa: CASSGLGNEQFF
v_call: TRBV7-2; d_call: NA; clone_size: NA; j_call: TRBJ1-2; cdr3_nt: TGTGCCAGCAGTTTCGGGACTGACCAAGACTACACCTTC; cdr3_aa: CASSFGTDQDYTF
v_call: TRBV7-2; d_call: NA; clone_size: NA; j_call: TRBJ1-2; cdr3_nt: TGTGCCAGCAGCCTGGAAAGCGTCAACTATGGCTACACCTTC; cdr3_aa: CASSLESVNYGYTF
v_call: TRBV27; d_call: TRBD1; clone_size: NA; j_call: TRBJ1-3; cdr3_nt: TGTGCCAGCAGTTTGACAGGGGGCCGTTCTGGAAACACCATATATTTT; cdr3_aa: CASSLTGGRSGNTIYF
v_call: TRBV19; d_call: NA; clone_size: NA; j_call: TRBJ2-1; cdr3_nt: TGTGCCAGTAGTATAGGTGGAGGCGCCTACAATGAGCAGTTCTTC; cdr3_aa: CASSIGGGAYNEQFF
v_call: TRBV25-1; d_call: NA; clone_size: once; j_call: TRBJ2-7; cdr3_nt: TGTGCCAGCAGGGCCCGCAGGGGCCGCGAGCAGTACTTC; cdr3_aa: CASRARRGREQYF
v_call: TRBV5-1; d_call: TRBD1; clone_size: NA; j_call: TRBJ2-7; cdr3_nt: TGCGCCAGCAGCTTGCCGGGACAGAACGACGAGCAGTACTTC; cdr3_aa: CASSLPGQNDEQYF
v_call: TRBV7-2; d_call: TRBD2; clone_size: NA; j_call: TRBJ2-1; cdr3_nt: TGTGCCAGCAGCTTAGCGGGACTAGCGGGAGTGGGGGTTTACAATGAGCAGTTCTTC; cdr3_aa: CASSLAGLAGVGVYNEQFF
v_call: TRBV18; d_call: TRBD1; clone_size: NA; j_call: TRBJ2-1; cdr3_nt: TGTGCCAGCTCACAGGGGACAGGGTCCAACAATGAGCAGTTCTTC; cdr3_aa: CASSQGTGSNNEQFF
v_call: TRBV12-5; d_call: NA; clone_size: once; j_call: TRBJ1-3; cdr3_nt: TGTGCTAGTGGTTTGGTACGGAGGCAGGGGACCATATATTTT; cdr3_aa: CASGLVRRQGTIYF
v_call: TRBV7-2; d_call: NA; clone_size: NA; j_call: TRBJ2-1; cdr3_nt: TGTGCCAGCAGCTTACGAGGGGAGGCCTACAATGAGCAGTTCTTC; cdr3_aa: CASSLRGEAYNEQFF
v_call: TRBV28; d_call: TRBD1; clone_size: NA; j_call: TRBJ1-5; cdr3_nt: TGTGCCAGCAGGGATAACAGGGGTAGCAATCAGCCCCAGCATTTT; cdr3_aa: CASRDNRGSNQPQHF
v_call: TRBV5-1; d_call: TRBD2; clone_size: NA; j_call: TRBJ2-5; cdr3_nt: TGCGCCAGCGGCCGGGGGGACGGCGAGACCCAGTACTTC; cdr3_aa: CASGRGDGETQYF
v_call: TRBV7-3; d_call: NA; clone_size: NA; j_call: TRBJ1-3; cdr3_nt: TGTGCCAGCAGCTCAAATCAGGATCTGTGGGGAAACACCATATATTTT; cdr3_aa: CASSSNQDLWGNTIYF
v_call: TRBV7-9; d_call: NA; clone_size: NA; j_call: TRBJ1-4; cdr3_nt: TGTGCCAGCAGCCGTAGACAAGGTGAAAAACTGTTTTTT; cdr3_aa: CASSRRQGEKLFF